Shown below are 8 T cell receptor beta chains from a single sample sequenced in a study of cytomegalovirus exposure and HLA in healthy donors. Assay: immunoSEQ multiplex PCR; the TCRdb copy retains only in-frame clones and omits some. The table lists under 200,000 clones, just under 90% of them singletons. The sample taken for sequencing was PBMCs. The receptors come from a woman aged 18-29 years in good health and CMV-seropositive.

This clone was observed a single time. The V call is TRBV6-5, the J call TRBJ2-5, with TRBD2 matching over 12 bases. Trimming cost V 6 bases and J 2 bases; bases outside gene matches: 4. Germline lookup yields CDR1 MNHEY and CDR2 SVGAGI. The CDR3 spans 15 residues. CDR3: CASRRTSGMQETQYF. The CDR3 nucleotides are TGTGCCAGCAGACGGACTAGCGGGATGCAAGAGACCCAGTACTTC.

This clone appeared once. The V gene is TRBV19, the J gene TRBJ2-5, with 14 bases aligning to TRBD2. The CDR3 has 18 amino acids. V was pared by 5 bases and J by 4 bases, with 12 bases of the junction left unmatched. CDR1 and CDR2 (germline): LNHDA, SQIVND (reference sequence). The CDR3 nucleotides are TGTGCCAGTAGTGACCGGACTAGCGGGAGGATTAGGGGAGAGACCCAGTACTTC. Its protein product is CASSDRTSGRIRGETQYF.

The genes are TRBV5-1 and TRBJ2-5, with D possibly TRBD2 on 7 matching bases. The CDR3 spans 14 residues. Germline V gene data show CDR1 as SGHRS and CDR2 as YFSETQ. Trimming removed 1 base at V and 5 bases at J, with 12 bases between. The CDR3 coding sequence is TGCGCCAGCAGCTTGACGGGGGGCAGGGAGACCCAGTACTTC. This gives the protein CASSLTGGRETQYF.

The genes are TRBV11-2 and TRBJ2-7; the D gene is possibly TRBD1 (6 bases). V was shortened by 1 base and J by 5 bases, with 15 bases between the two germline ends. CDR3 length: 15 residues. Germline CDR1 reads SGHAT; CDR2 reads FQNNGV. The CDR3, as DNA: TGTGCCAGCAGCTTAGGGGAGTTGGGGGCGGACGAGCAGTACTTC. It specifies CASSLGELGADEQYF.

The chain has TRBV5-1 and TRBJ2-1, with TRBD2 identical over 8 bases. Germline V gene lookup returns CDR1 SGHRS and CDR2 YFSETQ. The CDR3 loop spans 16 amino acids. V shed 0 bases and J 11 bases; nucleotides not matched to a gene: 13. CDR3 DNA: TGCGCCAGCAGCTTGGCCCCAGGACTAGCTACGGGGCAGCAGTTCTTC. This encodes CASSLAPGLATGQQFF. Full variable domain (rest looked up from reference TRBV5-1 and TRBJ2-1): KAGVTQTPRYLIKTRGQQVTLSCSPISGHRSVSWYQQTPGQGLQFLFEYFSETQRNKGNFPGRFSGRQFSNSRSEMNVSTLELGDSALYLCASSLAPGLATGQQFFGPGTRLTVL.

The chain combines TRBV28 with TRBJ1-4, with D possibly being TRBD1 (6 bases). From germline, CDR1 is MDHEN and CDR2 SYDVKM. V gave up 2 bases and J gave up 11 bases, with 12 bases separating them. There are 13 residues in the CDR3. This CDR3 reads CASSLDPGQKLFF. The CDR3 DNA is TGTGCCAGCAGTTTAGATCCAGGACAGAAACTGTTTTTT.

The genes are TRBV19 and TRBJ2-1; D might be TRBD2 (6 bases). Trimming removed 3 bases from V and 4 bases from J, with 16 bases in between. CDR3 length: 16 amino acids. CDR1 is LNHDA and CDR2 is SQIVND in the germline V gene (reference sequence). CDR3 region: CASSIPGFSGYNEQFF. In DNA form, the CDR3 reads TGTGCCAGTAGTATCCCCGGTTTTAGCGGATACAATGAGCAGTTCTTC.

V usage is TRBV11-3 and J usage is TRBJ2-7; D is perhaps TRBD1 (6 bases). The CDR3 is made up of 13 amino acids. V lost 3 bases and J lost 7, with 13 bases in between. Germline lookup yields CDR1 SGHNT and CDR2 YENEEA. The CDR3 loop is CASSFGRTGEQYF. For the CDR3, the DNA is TGTGCCAGCAGCTTTGGACGTACAGGGGAGCAGTACTTC.